What follows are 21 T cell receptor beta chains derived from one specimen sequenced in a study of blood T cell repertoires in COVID-19 (dated by TCRdb to 2020 to 2022). Library creation used the immunoSEQ multiplex PCR assay. TCRdb carries this immuneACCESS record with in-frame sequences only. Its versions omit some clonotypes, under half of them owing to an unresolved V gene in the studies checked, with the rest unexplained. For this sample the table gives about 400,000 clones, of which over 85% were detected only once. The ten largest clones take up 1.5% to 2% of the sample. Specimen: PBMCs or T cells enriched from blood (not recorded which). The source is a woman aged 25 to 39 who had recovered from COVID-19.

This chain links TRBV4-2 with TRBJ1-1; D possibly corresponds to TRBD1 (5 bases). This CDR3 is 16 amino acids long. Deletions cut 4 bases from V and 6 bases from J, with 21 bases between. Germline assignment: CDR1 LGHNA and CDR2 YNFKEQ. In nucleotides, the CDR3 is TGTGCCAGCAGCCCCCATGGGGAGGGGCGTTTGTCTGAAGCTTTCTTT. Its translation: CASSPHGEGRLSEAFF.

The chain couples TRBV3-1 (or the pseudogene TRBV3-2) to TRBJ1-4; D unresolved. The germline V gene encodes CDR1 LGHDT and CDR2 YNNKEL (reference sequence). Trimming took off 1 base at V and 8 bases at J, with 14 bases between the two ends. The CDR3 is made up of 15 amino acids. The CDR3 DNA follows: TGTGCCAGCAGCCAAGGATGGGAGTTGGGCGAAAAACTGTTTTTT. This encodes CASSQGWELGEKLFF.

V gene TRBV15 combines with J gene TRBJ2-1; TRBD1 aligns across 8 bases. The V and J ends lost 1 base and 8 bases, in that order; junction bases with no gene match: 4. The length of the CDR3 is 14 residues. Germline-derived CDR1 and CDR2 are LNHNV and YYDKDF (reference sequence). The DNA for the CDR3 is TGTGCCACCAGCAGAGGAGGACAGGGCCATGAGCAGTTCTTC. This translates into CATSRGGQGHEQFF.

The chain recombines TRBV30 with TRBJ1-6, with D possibly matching TRBD1 (5 bases). V gave up 2 bases and J gave up 5 bases, with 7 bases separating them. CDR3 length: 13 amino acids. Germline-derived CDR1 and CDR2 are GTSNPN and SVGIG (reference sequence). CDR3 amino acids: CAWSSRDNSPLHF. The CDR3 bases are TGTGCCTGGAGTTCCAGGGATAATTCACCCCTCCACTTT.

The genes are TRBV24-1 and TRBJ2-3; D call uncertain. CDR1 is KGHDR and CDR2 is SFDVKD in the germline V gene. Trimming left V 0 bases short and J 4 bases short, with 10 bases between. The CDR3 sequence is 15 residues long. CDR3 residues: CATSDLTGVADTQYF. The CDR3 DNA reads TGTGCCACCAGTGATTTGACCGGAGTGGCAGATACGCAGTATTTT.

The rearrangement joins TRBV7-9 to TRBJ2-4; TRBD1 matches 9 bases. Germline V CDR1 and CDR2: SEHNR, FQNEAQ (reference sequence). The V and J ends lost 0 bases and 7 bases, in that order; junction bases with no gene match: 13. The CDR3 is 18 amino acids. Written as DNA, the CDR3 is TGTGCCAGCAGCTTAGCCTGGGCCGGCCGGGACAGGGTTAACATTCAGTACTTC. This gives the protein CASSLAWAGRDRVNIQYF.

The chain combines TRBV12-3 or TRBV12-4 with TRBJ1-4, with 7 bases identical to TRBD1. The CDR3 covers 13 residues. V lost 3 bases and J lost 7; bases outside the gene matches: 2. The CDR3 coding sequence is TGTGCCAGCAGTTTTCGACAGGGTGAAAAACTGTTTTTT. Residues: CASSFRQGEKLFF.

This rearrangement joins TRBV5-1 to TRBJ2-1; D perhaps matches TRBD1 (5 bases). Germline CDR1 is SGHRS and CDR2 is YFSETQ. The V end was cut by 4 bases, the J end by 3 bases, with 14 bases between. This CDR3 is 15 amino acids long. CDR3 DNA: TGCGCCAGCAGCACTCAGGGAAAGGACTACAATGAGCAGTTCTTC. It is translated as CASSTQGKDYNEQFF.

J is TRBJ1-5 and V is TRBV6-5, with 7 bases matching TRBD1. Germline CDR1 is MNHEY and CDR2 is SVGAGI. V trimming: 6 bases; J trimming: 3 bases; junction bases outside the gene matches: 2. CDR3 length equals 13 residues. The CDR3 reads CASRGGNNQPQHF. In DNA, the CDR3 is TGTGCCAGCAGAGGGGGCAACAATCAGCCCCAGCATTTT.

The V call is TRBV6-2 or TRBV6-3, the J call TRBJ1-1; 10 nucleotides align to TRBD1. The CDR3 sequence is 18 residues long. Germline V gene sequence: CDR1 MNHEY, CDR2 SVGEGT. V was pared by 6 bases and J by 0 bases, with 13 bases of the junction left unmatched. The DNA of the CDR3 is TGTGCCAGCAGCCCGGGACAGGGGCTCTCCTTAATGAACACTGAAGCTTTCTTT. Translated: CASSPGQGLSLMNTEAFF.

The chain links TRBV14 to TRBJ1-1; 9 bases match TRBD1. Trimming at V came to 3 bases and at J to 0 bases, leaving 5 bases not matched to a gene. Germline lookup yields CDR1 SGHDN and CDR2 FVKESK. The CDR3 totals 16 residues. The CDR3 reads CASSHRDRVMNTEAFF. For the CDR3, the DNA is TGTGCCAGCAGCCACCGGGACAGGGTCATGAACACTGAAGCTTTCTTT.

The V gene is TRBV2, the J gene TRBJ2-6, with 9 positions matching TRBD1. The CDR3 is 17 residues long. V shed 9 bases and J 2 bases; nucleotides not matched to a gene: 11. Germline lookup yields CDR1 SNHLY and CDR2 FYNNEI. The CDR3 bases are TGTGCCAGTAGACCGGGACAGGGAGCTCCTGGGGCCAACGTCCTGACTTTC. Translation gives CASRPGQGAPGANVLTF.

The V and J genes are TRBV27 and TRBJ1-6, with TRBD1 as a possible D gene (5 bases). Germline V gene lookup returns CDR1 MNHEY and CDR2 SMNVEV (reference sequence). This CDR3 spans 14 amino acids. Trimming cost V 6 bases and J 8 bases, with 14 bases left between them. CDR3 region: CASSPTGSDSPLHF. The CDR3 region has the DNA TGTGCCAGCAGCCCCACAGGCTCCGATTCACCCCTCCACTTT.

DNA for the CDR3: TGTGCTAGTGGTTTATCACAGGGCAAGGGTCTTTCCTACGAGCAGTACTTC. Translating gives CASGLSQGKGLSYEQYF. The chain uses TRBV12-5 and TRBJ2-7; D is perhaps TRBD1 (6 bases). The germline CDR1 and CDR2 sequences are LGHNT and FRNRAP. Trimming removed 3 bases from V and 1 base from J, with 19 bases in between. The CDR3 has 17 amino acids.

This clone appeared once. Written as DNA, the CDR3 is TGCGCCAGCAGCCCGCCCGGCAGGGGGAAAAGCACAGATACGCAGTATTTT. Protein sequence: CASSPPGRGKSTDTQYF. This chain joins TRBV5-1 and TRBJ2-3; TRBD1 aligns across 7 bases. Trimming at V came to 4 bases and at J to 0 bases, leaving 11 bases not matched to a gene. CDR3 length: 17 residues. The germline V gene encodes CDR1 SGHRS and CDR2 YFSETQ.

The rearrangement joins TRBV5-4 to TRBJ2-3; 11 bases line up with TRBD2. V shed 4 bases and J 5 bases; nucleotides not matched to a gene: 6. CDR3 length: 15 residues. In germline, CDR1 is SGHNT, CDR2 YYREEE (reference sequence). CDR3 DNA sequence: TGTGCCAGCAGCGTGGAGACTAGCGGGAAAGATACGCAGTATTTT. Translating gives CASSVETSGKDTQYF.

J is TRBJ2-7 and V is TRBV19, with 8 nucleotides matching TRBD1. CDR1 and CDR2 from the germline V gene are LNHDA and SQIVND (reference sequence). Trimming cost V 6 bases and J 3 bases; bases outside gene matches: 10. The CDR3 loop spans 15 amino acids. This CDR3 reads CASSHPGTGLYEQYF. CDR3 nucleotide sequence: TGTGCCAGTAGCCATCCCGGGACAGGACTCTACGAGCAGTACTTC.

This clone has only one observation. The chain uses TRBV6-5 and TRBJ1-6; D gene unclear. The CDR3 has 13 residues. Germline-derived CDR1 and CDR2 are MNHEY and SVGAGI. Trimming stripped 6 bases from V and 10 bases from J, with 13 bases between. CDR3 DNA sequence: TGTGCCAGCAGGGGAGCCGCCCGGTCACCCCTCCACTTT. Translated: CASRGAARSPLHF.

This chain uses TRBV6-5 with TRBJ2-7; weak D call: TRBD2 (6 bases). Trimming stripped 4 bases from V and 0 bases from J, with 10 bases between. This CDR3 spans 14 amino acids. Per the germline V gene, CDR1 is MNHEY and CDR2 is SVGAGI. This chain's CDR3 is CASSFGGYSYEQYF. In nucleotides, the CDR3 is TGTGCCAGCAGTTTCGGGGGTTACTCCTACGAGCAGTACTTC.

The chain has TRBV7-8 and TRBJ1-3; 9 bases align to TRBD1. The CDR3 runs 17 residues. CDR1 and CDR2 from the germline V gene are SGHVS and FQNEAQ. The V and J ends lost 5 bases and 1 base, in that order; junction bases with no gene match: 9. DNA for the CDR3: TGTGCCAGCAGCAAAACCGGGACAGGGTATTCTGGAAACACCATATATTTT. Amino acid sequence: CASSKTGTGYSGNTIYF.

The rearrangement uses TRBV28 and TRBJ1-3, with 8 bases matching TRBD1. Trimming cost V 5 bases and J 3 bases; bases outside gene matches: 6. The CDR3 has 15 residues. Germline loops: CDR1 MDHEN, CDR2 SYDVKM. CDR3 in DNA: TGTGCCAGCAGTCGCCGGACAGGGTTTGGAAACACCATATATTTT. This sequence encodes CASSRRTGFGNTIYF.